This T cell receptor (beta chain) was identified in a study of blood T cell repertoires in COVID-19. Study-level information: There were acute and convalescent COVID-19 samples, and they came from the United States, Italy and Spain. PBMCs, B-cell-depleted T cells, or T cells provided the cDNA or gDNA that made up the material.

Authors' processing steps: Counts of nucleated cells, estimated from reference gene primer amplification, were obtained. The method was immunoSEQ multiplex PCR; TCRdb's version includes in-frame clones alone and lacks a portion of them. D and trimming were read from the DNA, whereas the V and J calls and clone size are those reported in that table. The sample shows about 120,000 clones, approximately 90% of them seen only once. This CDR3 spans 17 amino acids. Germline V CDR1 and CDR2: LNHDA, SQIVND (reference sequence). Trimming pared 6 bases from V and 4 bases from J, leaving 22 bases between. The rearrangement links TRBV19 to TRBJ1-3; tentative D call: TRBD1 (5 bases). The sequence was collected from a human donor with active COVID-19. The donor label of this sample is uncertain. Specimen: peripheral blood. CDR3 sequence reads: CASRQIGGVMRGNTIYF. Here the CDR3 DNA reads TGTGCCAGTAGGCAAATCGGGGGAGTAATGAGGGGAAACACCATATATTTT.